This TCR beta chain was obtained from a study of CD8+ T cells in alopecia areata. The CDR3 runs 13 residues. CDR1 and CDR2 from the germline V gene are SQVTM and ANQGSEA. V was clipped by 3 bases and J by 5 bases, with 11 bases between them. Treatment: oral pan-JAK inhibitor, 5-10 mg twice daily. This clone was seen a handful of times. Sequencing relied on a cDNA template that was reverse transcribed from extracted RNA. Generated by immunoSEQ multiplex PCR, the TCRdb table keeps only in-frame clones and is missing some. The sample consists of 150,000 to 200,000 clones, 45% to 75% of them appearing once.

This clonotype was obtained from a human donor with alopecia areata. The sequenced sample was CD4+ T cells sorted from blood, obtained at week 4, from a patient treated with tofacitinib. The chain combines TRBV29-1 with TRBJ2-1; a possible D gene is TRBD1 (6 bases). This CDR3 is CSVDRGQHNEQFF. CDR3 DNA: TGCAGCGTTGACCGAGGACAGCACAATGAGCAGTTCTTC.